This T cell receptor beta chain derives from a study of liver allograft versus peripheral blood T cells. As for the study in general: The authors compared T cell receptor repertoires in transplanted livers with recipients' peripheral blood repertoires. Regarding the study as a whole: Repertoires of T cell receptors in liver allografts reportedly differed from peripheral blood repertoires.

Using its own MiXCR run on the reads, TCRdb lists one record per CDR3 protein. The sample includes 5,000 to 6,500 distinct CDR3 sequences, around 16% of them seen just once. The CDR3 runs 14 residues. Germline V gene lookup returns CDR1 LNHDA and CDR2 SQIVND (reference sequence). Germline trimming cut 3 bases from V and 4 bases from J; bases unmatched to any gene: 6. This clonotype turned up a few times. What it binds is unknown. The V and J genes are TRBV19 and TRBJ2-7, with 7 nucleotides matching TRBD2. This TCR derives from a human patient who had a liver transplant. Some T cells may trace back to the graft donor. In DNA, the CDR3 is TGTGCCAGTAGTATGGGGGAGGGCCATTACGAGCAGTACTTC. It yields the protein CASSMGEGHYEQYF.